This T cell receptor beta chain is from a study of naive and memory T cell subsets. Study findings and constraints: TCR transcript changes with activation or differentiation may affect this RNA method.

Trimming pared 5 bases from V and 3 bases from J, leaving 13 bases between. The CDR3 contains 14 residues. The SP2 primer and nested alpha and beta constant region primers amplified ligated cDNA in four rounds. Alpha and beta constant region primers primed reverse transcription for blood and skin samples. From the 5' RACE reads, TCRdb called clonotypes with MiXCR, one entry per CDR3 protein. Of roughly 60,000 distinct CDR3 sequences in the sample, about 7% were seen once. This clonotype appeared a few times. Its antigen is not identified. TCR cDNA received a 3' ligated oligonucleotide that carried a UMI. Whole-blood samples were under 3 ml of peripheral blood from healthy adult volunteers.

The receptor was derived from a male donor in good health. The chain couples TRBV12-3 or TRBV12-4 to TRBJ1-2; D remains ambiguous. The chain's CDR3 is CASSARGSDYGYTF. The CDR3 nucleotides read TGTGCCAGCAGTGCGCGGGGATCGGACTATGGCTACACCTTC.